Shown below are 7 T cell receptor beta chains from a single sample sequenced in a study of regulatory T cells in long-lasting Graves disease. Arm-PCR of CDR3 regions and iRepertoire HTBI primers were the basis on which TCR beta libraries were built. TCRdb re-called the multiplex PCR reads through MiXCR, storing one row per CDR3 protein. The sample comprises 530,000 or so distinct CDR3 sequences, less than 15% of which are singletons, and roughly 10% rests with the top ten. Documented time point: newly diagnosed GD, antithyroid drugs for less than 3 months. The TCR library was made from RNA that had been extracted from PBMCs in TRIzol. This sample was also put to use in a study of T cells in Graves' hyperthyroidism and ophthalmopathy.

Sequenced material: peripheral blood mononuclear cells (PBMCs), taken at new diagnosis, from a patient treated with antithyroid drugs. These receptor sequences come from a man aged 30 to 45 with Graves disease.

J is TRBJ2-1 and V is TRBV10-2, with D unresolved. This CDR3 region has 11 residues. Germline V gives CDR1 WSHSY, CDR2 SAAADI. The germline V and J ends were trimmed by 6 bases and 10 bases, with 10 bases remaining between them. For the CDR3, the DNA is TGCGCCAGCAGGAGCACAGCAGAGCAGTTCTTC. Its protein product is CASRSTAEQFF.

This chain links TRBV20-1 with TRBJ2-4; the D is unclear. The V gene's germline CDR1 is DFQATT and CDR2 SNEGSKA (reference sequence). The CDR3 is made up of 16 amino acids. V gave up 2 bases and J gave up 5 bases, with 19 bases separating them. CDR3 in amino acids: CSARRPTRVLENIQYF. CDR3 sequence (DNA): TGCAGTGCTAGACGGCCGACCCGGGTCTTAGAAAACATTCAGTACTTC.

This clonotype was observed at least ten times. The chain employs TRBV9 and TRBJ2-7; D unclear. Germline CDR1 SGDLS, CDR2 YYNGEE. CDR3 length equals 16 residues. V lost 0 bases to trimming and J lost 3 bases, with 16 bases between them. CDR3 nucleotides: TGTGCCAGCAGCGTAGGGGCCCTGACGGAGAACTACGAGCAGTACTTC. Translation: CASSVGALTENYEQYF.

About this clonotype: At one end the junction does not follow the germline gene, possibly because of a read error. The chain is built from TRBV5-1 and TRBJ2-1; D remains unclear. There are 15 residues in the CDR3. Germline V gene sequence: CDR1 SGHRS, CDR2 YFSETQ. The CDR3 reads CASSPLNGVGDEQSF. Here the CDR3 DNA reads TGCGCCAGCAGCCCGCTAAATGGAGTAGGCGATGAGCAGTCCTTC.

This clonotype has at least ten counts. This chain connects TRBV7-2 to TRBJ2-3; D unclear. Trimming stripped 0 bases from V and 0 bases from J, with 13 bases between. Germline CDR1 is SGHTA and CDR2 is FQGNSA. CDR3 length: 17 residues. CDR3 nucleotides: TGTGCCAGCAGCTTAGCGCAGGTGGGCCCTAGCACAGATACGCAGTATTTT. Residues: CASSLAQVGPSTDTQYF.

This clonotype was observed at least ten times. The chain recombines TRBV5-1 with TRBJ2-1; D is perhaps TRBD1 (6 bases). V lost 4 bases and J 8 bases, leaving 19 bases between the germline ends. Germline V lookup: CDR1 SGHRS, CDR2 YFSETQ. The CDR3 is 15 amino acids. CDR3 sequence: CASSGTTGGFDEQFF. CDR3 DNA: TGCGCCAGCAGCGGCACGACAGGCGGTTTCGATGAGCAGTTCTTC.

This clonotype was observed at least ten times. The chain links TRBV15 to TRBJ2-7, with 11 nucleotides matching TRBD1. Per germline, CDR1 LNHNV and CDR2 YYDKDF (reference sequence). J gave up 6 bases and V 4 bases, and 11 bases lay outside the gene matches. This CDR3 comprises 16 residues. CDR3 DNA: TGTGCCACCAGCACCCCCGGGACAGGGGGTTCCCTCGAGCAGTACTTC. Protein: CATSTPGTGGSLEQYF.